This is a list of T cell receptor beta chains from one sample in a study of cytomegalovirus exposure and HLA in healthy donors. Measured with immunoSEQ multiplex PCR; TCRdb has only the in-frame clones, and not every one. The sample lists 130,000 or so clones; roughly 66% were seen once. Sequenced material: PBMCs. These receptors all stem from a man younger than 35 in good health and CMV-seronegative. Both conserved end residues are part of each CDR3. Fields, in order: clone size, D gene, V gene, J gene, CDR3 DNA, CDR3 protein. The D gene is left open where the match is weak. Rows give clone size only sometimes, using once, few, many, or a class for an expanded clone.

>few|TRBD1|TRBV7-8|TRBJ2-5
TGTGCCAGCAGCTTCCTACGAGACAGGGGGGAGACCCAGTACTTC
CASSFLRDRGETQYF
>once|TRBD1|TRBV19|TRBJ2-2
TGTGCCAGTAGTATGGGGGACAGGGGGTTCAACACCGGGGAGCTGTTTTTT
CASSMGDRGFNTGELFF
>NA|NA|TRBV27|TRBJ2-1
TGTGCCAGCAGCAGGAACGTATACAATGAGCAGTTCTTC
CASSRNVYNEQFF
>NA|TRBD1|TRBV19|TRBJ2-1
TGTGCCAGTAGTCCCAGGGACAGGGCCCTCAATGAGCAGTTCTTC
CASSPRDRALNEQFF
>NA|NA|TRBV9|TRBJ2-3
TGTGCCAGCAGCATAGGGAGTGATACGCAGTATTTT
CASSIGSDTQYF
>NA|TRBD2|TRBV6-4|TRBJ2-1
TGTGCCAGCAGTGACCCGGAGGGGACTAACCTCTACAATGAGCAGTTCTTC
CASSDPEGTNLYNEQFF
>NA|TRBD2|TRBV29-1|TRBJ2-1
TGCAGCGTGGTCGCTAGCGGGGGAAGCTCCTACAATGAGCAGTTCTTC
CSVVASGGSSYNEQFF
>few|TRBD2|TRBV9|TRBJ2-1
TGTGCCAGCGGGGCGTCCAGCGGGAGAGTGGGGGAGCAGTTCTTC
CASGASSGRVGEQFF
>NA|NA|TRBV28|TRBJ2-2
TGTGCCAGCAGTTTAGATAGGTTACGGGCCGGGGAGCTGTTTTTT
CASSLDRLRAGELFF
>few|NA|TRBV5-6|TRBJ1-1
TGTGCCAGCAGCCGTACAGGAGCCACTGAAGCTTTCTTT
CASSRTGATEAFF
>NA|NA|TRBV5-1|TRBJ1-1
TGCGCCAGCAGCTTACGACAGATGAACACTGAAGCTTTCTTT
CASSLRQMNTEAFF
>NA|NA|TRBV7-2|TRBJ2-1
TGTGCCAGCAGCTTAGTTACGGGATCCTACAATGAGCAGTTCTTC
CASSLVTGSYNEQFF
>NA|NA|TRBV6-1|TRBJ1-2
TGTGCCAGCAGTGAAGCCTCGGAGGGACTCCGCGCTACGTACACCTTC
CASSEASEGLRATYTF
>NA|NA|TRBV7-7|TRBJ2-3
TGTGCCAGCAGCTTAAGCGCCAGCACAGATACGCAGTATTTT
CASSLSASTDTQYF
>NA|TRBD1|TRBV25-1|TRBJ2-7
TGTGCCAGCGGGGGGAGGGGGACAGGGAACTCCGAGCAGTACTTC
CASGGRGTGNSEQYF
>NA|TRBD1|TRBV19|TRBJ2-6
TGTGCCAGTAACAGGGACAGGGTCTCTTCTGGGGCCAACGTCCTGACTTTC
CASNRDRVSSGANVLTF
>NA|TRBD1|TRBV15|TRBJ1-5
TGTGCCACCAGCGGAACAGGGGGCTATCAGCCCCAGCATTTT
CATSGTGGYQPQHF
>NA|TRBD1|TRBV18|TRBJ2-7
TGTGCCAGCTCACCGGGACAGGGAAGCTACGAGCAGTACTTC
CASSPGQGSYEQYF
>few|NA|TRBV5-6|TRBJ1-3
TGTGCCAGCAGCTTGGCCGCAGGTACTGGAAACACCATATATTTT
CASSLAAGTGNTIYF
>NA|TRBD1|TRBV19|TRBJ2-1
TGTGCCAGTAGTCTGGGGACAGCCTACAATGAGCAGTTCTTC
CASSLGTAYNEQFF
>few|NA|TRBV27|TRBJ1-1
TGTGCCAGTGGGGAACAGGGTCAGGAGGCTTTCTTT
CASGEQGQEAFF
>NA|NA|TRBV10-3|TRBJ1-2
TGTGCCATCAGTGAGTCAGTGACGGGAGGGAGAGGCTACACCTTC
CAISESVTGGRGYTF
>NA|TRBD1|TRBV6-5|TRBJ1-1
TGTGCCAGCAGTTACATAGGACAGGCTACTGAAGCTTTCTTT
CASSYIGQATEAFF